The rows below give T cell receptor beta chains drawn from one sample of a study of shared clonotypes between healthy human individuals. The table came from immunoSEQ multiplex PCR; TCRdb's copy has only in-frame clones and leaves some out. The data show roughly 2.2 million clones, approximately 95% seen once. Specimen: naive CD4+ T cells from PBMCs. The receptors here all came from a man aged 18 to 29 in good health. Some clones in this sample may be carry-over from other donors' samples. CDR3s include the opening cysteine and the closing phenylalanine or tryptophan. A D gene is named only where the DNA matches it firmly. Size tells how often a clone was seen (once, few, many) or the class of an expanded clone, and some rows leave it out.

cdr3_length | j_call | clone_size | v_call | d_call | cdr3_nt | cdr3_aa
15 | TRBJ2-3 | NA | TRBV5-1 | TRBD2 | TGCGCCAGCAGCTCCGGGACTAGCGGCCCAGATACGCAGTATTTT | CASSSGTSGPDTQYF
13 | TRBJ1-2 | once | TRBV6-5 | TRBD1 | TGTGCCAGCAGTTACGGAGGGGACAGGGGCTACACCTTC | CASSYGGDRGYTF
16 | TRBJ2-5 | NA | TRBV7-2 | NA | TGTGCCAGCAGCTCAAGACGGGGTTCGGAAGGAGAGACCCAGTACTTC | CASSSRRGSEGETQYF
12 | TRBJ2-1 | NA | TRBV11-2 | NA | TGTGCCAGCAGCTTATTTAGCGGCGAGCAGTTCTTC | CASSLFSGEQFF
14 | TRBJ1-4 | NA | TRBV10-3 | NA | TGTGCCATCAGTGGTCATAGCCCAGCAGAAAAACTGTTTTTT | CAISGHSPAEKLFF
13 | TRBJ2-1 | NA | TRBV7-2 | NA | TGTGCCAGCAGCTCATACCGGGGAAATGAGCAGTTCTTC | CASSSYRGNEQFF
15 | TRBJ1-2 | NA | TRBV5-4 | NA | TGTGCCAGCAGCTTGGACCAGGGGATTGTCTATGGCTACACCTTC | CASSLDQGIVYGYTF
15 | TRBJ2-7 | NA | TRBV2 | TRBD2 | TGTGCCAGCAGTGTCGGGGGGTCAAGAATCTACGAGCAGTACTTC | CASSVGGSRIYEQYF
15 | TRBJ1-1 | NA | TRBV5-1 | NA | TGCGCCAGCAGCTTGGGTGTCAGTATGAACACTGAAGCTTTCTTT | CASSLGVSMNTEAFF
16 | TRBJ1-2 | NA | TRBV5-4 | NA | TGTGCCAGCAGCTTGGTGCCCAGGGGTTTTAACTATGGCTACACCTTC | CASSLVPRGFNYGYTF
15 | TRBJ2-1 | NA | TRBV2 | NA | TGTGCCAGCAGTGAGGTCGCGGGACCCAACAATGAGCAGTTCTTC | CASSEVAGPNNEQFF
16 | TRBJ2-2 | NA | TRBV25-1 | TRBD1 | TGTGCCAGCAGTGGCGGACAGGGGTCGAACACCGGGGAGCTGTTTTTT | CASSGGQGSNTGELFF
14 | TRBJ2-5 | NA | TRBV7-9 | NA | TGTGCCAGCAGCTTAGTGTCCGGGATTGAGACCCAGTACTTC | CASSLVSGIETQYF
13 | TRBJ2-3 | NA | TRBV7-2 | NA | TGTGCCAGCAGCCTAGTCCGTGCGGATACGCAGTATTTT | CASSLVRADTQYF
16 | TRBJ2-1 | NA | TRBV28 | TRBD2 | TGTGCCAGCAGTTCGCCGGGACTAGCGGAGCATAATGAGCAGTTCTTC | CASSSPGLAEHNEQFF
14 | TRBJ2-5 | NA | TRBV18 | NA | TGTGCCAGCTCACCAAGTACAGGGCTAGAGACCCAGTACTTC | CASSPSTGLETQYF
12 | TRBJ2-1 | NA | TRBV29-1 | TRBD1 | TGCAGTTCCTGGGACAGGGTCCATGAGCAGTTCTTC | CSSWDRVHEQFF
17 | TRBJ2-5 | NA | TRBV5-1 | TRBD1 | TGCGCCAGCAGCAACACCAGGGACAGGGCGGGCGGCGAGACCCAGTACTTC | CASSNTRDRAGGETQYF
13 | TRBJ2-5 | NA | TRBV2 | TRBD2 | TGTGCCAGCAGCGGGGGGTCCCAAGAGACCCAGTACTTC | CASSGGSQETQYF
14 | TRBJ2-4 | NA | TRBV5-6 | NA | TGTGCCAGCAGCCCACCGGGGGCCCCAAACATTCAGTACTTC | CASSPPGAPNIQYF
16 | TRBJ2-1 | NA | TRBV7-9 | NA | TGTGCCAGCAGCTTGGACCCGAGGAGCTCCTACAATGAGCAGTTCTTC | CASSLDPRSSYNEQFF
14 | TRBJ1-4 | NA | TRBV6-1 | NA | TGTGCCAGCAGTGACGTCAGGGGATTTGGGCAACTGTTTTTT | CASSDVRGFGQLFF
14 | TRBJ2-3 | once | TRBV28 | NA | TGTGCCAGCAGTTTAGTAACCCTCACAGATACGCAGTATTTT | CASSLVTLTDTQYF
14 | TRBJ2-1 | NA | TRBV10-1 | NA | TGCGCCAGCAGTGAGCCGGGAACGGTCAATGAGCAGTTCTTC | CASSEPGTVNEQFF
15 | TRBJ2-5 | NA | TRBV27 | TRBD2 | TGTGCCAGCAGCCGAGGTGGACTAGCGGGAGAGACCCAGTACTTC | CASSRGGLAGETQYF
16 | TRBJ2-1 | NA | TRBV4-1 | NA | TGCGCCAGCAGCCAAGCGAACACCCGGTCACACAATGAGCAGTTCTTC | CASSQANTRSHNEQFF
15 | TRBJ1-5 | NA | TRBV28 | TRBD1 | TGTGCCAGCAGCGAAGGACAGGGGATCAATCAGCCCCAGCATTTT | CASSEGQGINQPQHF
14 | TRBJ1-1 | few | TRBV12-5 | NA | TGTGCTAGTGTCCATGAGGCAGGGTTCACTGAAGCTTTCTTT | CASVHEAGFTEAFF
17 | TRBJ2-1 | NA | TRBV19 | NA | TGTGCCAGTAGTATAGGAGGGACTCGAGGCTCCTACAATGAGCAGTTCTTC | CASSIGGTRGSYNEQFF
15 | TRBJ2-7 | NA | TRBV6-6 | TRBD2 | TGTGCCAGCAGTACTACTAGCGGGGGTACCTACGAGCAGTACTTC | CASSTTSGGTYEQYF
16 | TRBJ2-3 | NA | TRBV5-1 | NA | TGCGCCAGCAGCTTGGGTGGAGGACCCAGCACAGATACGCAGTATTTT | CASSLGGGPSTDTQYF
14 | TRBJ1-1 | once | TRBV5-4 | NA | TGTGCCAGCAGCTTGGAACTGACGAACACTGAAGCTTTCTTT | CASSLELTNTEAFF
14 | TRBJ1-5 | once | TRBV19 | NA | TGTGCCAGTAGTATACCCGGGGGGACTAGGCCCCAGCATTTT | CASSIPGGTRPQHF
17 | TRBJ2-2 | NA | TRBV11-3 | TRBD2 | TGTGCCAGCAGCGCCAGACTAGCGGGAGGTGGCACCGGGGAGCTGTTTTTT | CASSARLAGGGTGELFF
13 | TRBJ2-7 | NA | TRBV7-8 | TRBD2 | TGTGCCAGCAGCTTCGGGGGGAGGGACGAGCAGTACTTC | CASSFGGRDEQYF
12 | TRBJ1-1 | NA | TRBV6-6 | NA | TGTGCCAGTTATACCCTGAACACTGAAGCTTTCTTT | CASYTLNTEAFF
13 | TRBJ2-7 | NA | TRBV7-9 | NA | TGTGCCAGCAGCTTAGGCAGGGGTTACGAGCAGTACTTC | CASSLGRGYEQYF
19 | TRBJ2-7 | NA | TRBV7-8 | TRBD2 | TGTGCCAGCAGCTTAGAGTGGGTAGCGGGAGGCGGGTTCTCCTACGAGCAGTACTTC | CASSLEWVAGGGFSYEQYF
13 | TRBJ2-1 | NA | TRBV6-1 | NA | TGTGCCAGCAGTGAAGCGGGGCAGTTCGGGCAGTTCTTC | CASSEAGQFGQFF
15 | TRBJ2-1 | NA | TRBV5-1 | TRBD2 | TGCGCCAGCAGCTTGGGTAGCGGGGGAGGGAATGAGCAGTTCTTC | CASSLGSGGGNEQFF
13 | TRBJ1-1 | NA | TRBV6-5 | NA | TGTGCCAGCAGCTATACGGACGGGACTGAAGCTTTCTTT | CASSYTDGTEAFF